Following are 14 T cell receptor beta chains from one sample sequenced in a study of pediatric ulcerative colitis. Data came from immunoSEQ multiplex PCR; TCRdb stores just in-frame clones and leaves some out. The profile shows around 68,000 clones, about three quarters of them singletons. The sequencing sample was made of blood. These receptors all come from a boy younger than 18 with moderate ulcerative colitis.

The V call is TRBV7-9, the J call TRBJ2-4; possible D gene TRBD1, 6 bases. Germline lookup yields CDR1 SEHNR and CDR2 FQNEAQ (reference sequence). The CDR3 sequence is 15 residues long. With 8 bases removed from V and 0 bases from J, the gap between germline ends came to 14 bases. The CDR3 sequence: CASARGLLAKNIQYF. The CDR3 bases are TGTGCCAGCGCCAGGGGCCTTCTAGCCAAAAACATTCAGTACTTC.

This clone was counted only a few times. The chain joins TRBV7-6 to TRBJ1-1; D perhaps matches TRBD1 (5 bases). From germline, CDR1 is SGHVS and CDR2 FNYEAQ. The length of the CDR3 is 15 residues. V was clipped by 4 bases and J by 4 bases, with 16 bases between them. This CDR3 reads CASSWGGQGTTEAFF. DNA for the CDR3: TGTGCCAGCAGCTGGGGGGGTCAGGGAACCACTGAAGCTTTCTTT.

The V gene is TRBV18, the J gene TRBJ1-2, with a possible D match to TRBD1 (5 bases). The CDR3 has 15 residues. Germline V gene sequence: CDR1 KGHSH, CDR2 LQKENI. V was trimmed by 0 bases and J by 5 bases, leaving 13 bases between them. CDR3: CASSPPGDHRYGYTF. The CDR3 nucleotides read TGTGCCAGCTCACCACCGGGGGATCACCGATATGGCTACACCTTC.

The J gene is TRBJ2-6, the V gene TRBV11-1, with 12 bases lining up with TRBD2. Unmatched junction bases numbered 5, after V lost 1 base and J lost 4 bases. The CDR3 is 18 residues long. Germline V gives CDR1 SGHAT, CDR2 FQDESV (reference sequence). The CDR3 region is CASSLVLAGGPGANVLTF. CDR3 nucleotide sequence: TGTGCCAGCAGCTTAGTGCTAGCGGGAGGGCCCGGGGCCAACGTCCTGACTTTC.

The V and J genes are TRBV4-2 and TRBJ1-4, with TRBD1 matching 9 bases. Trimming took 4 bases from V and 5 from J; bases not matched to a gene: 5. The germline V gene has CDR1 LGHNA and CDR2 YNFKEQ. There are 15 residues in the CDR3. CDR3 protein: CASSPSGTGNEKLFF. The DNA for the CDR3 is TGTGCCAGCAGCCCCTCCGGGACAGGGAATGAAAAACTGTTTTTT.

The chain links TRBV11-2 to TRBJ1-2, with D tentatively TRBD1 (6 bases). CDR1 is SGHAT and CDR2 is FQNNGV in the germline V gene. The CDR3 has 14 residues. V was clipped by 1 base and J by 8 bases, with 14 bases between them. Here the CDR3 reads CASSLGAGARGYTF. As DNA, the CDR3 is TGTGCCAGCAGCTTAGGGGCGGGGGCGCGAGGCTACACCTTC.

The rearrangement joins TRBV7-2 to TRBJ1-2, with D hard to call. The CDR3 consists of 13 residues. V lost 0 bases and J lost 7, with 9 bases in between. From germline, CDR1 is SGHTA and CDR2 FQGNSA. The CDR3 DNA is TGTGCCAGCAGCTTAGCAGGGTCTGGTGGCTACACCTTC. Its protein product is CASSLAGSGGYTF.

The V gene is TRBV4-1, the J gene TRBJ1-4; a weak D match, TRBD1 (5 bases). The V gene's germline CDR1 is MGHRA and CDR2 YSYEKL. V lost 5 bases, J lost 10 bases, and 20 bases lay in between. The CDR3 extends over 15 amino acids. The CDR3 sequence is CASSTGRGAEGKLFF. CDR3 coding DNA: TGCGCCAGCAGCACTGGGCGAGGGGCGGAGGGAAAACTGTTTTTT.

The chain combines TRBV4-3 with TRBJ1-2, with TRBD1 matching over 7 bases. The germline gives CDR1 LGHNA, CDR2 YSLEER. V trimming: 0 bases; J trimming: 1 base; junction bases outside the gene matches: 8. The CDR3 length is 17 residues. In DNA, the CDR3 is TGCGCCAGCAGCCAAGATTATGGAACAGGGGTTAACTATGGCTACACCTTC. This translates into CASSQDYGTGVNYGYTF.

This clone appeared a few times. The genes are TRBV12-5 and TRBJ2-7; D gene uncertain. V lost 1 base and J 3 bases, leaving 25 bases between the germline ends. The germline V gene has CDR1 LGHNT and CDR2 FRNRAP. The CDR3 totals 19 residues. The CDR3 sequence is CASGLGKEWPSPLDYEQYF. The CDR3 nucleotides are TGTGCTAGTGGTTTGGGGAAGGAGTGGCCATCTCCTCTCGACTACGAGCAGTACTTC.

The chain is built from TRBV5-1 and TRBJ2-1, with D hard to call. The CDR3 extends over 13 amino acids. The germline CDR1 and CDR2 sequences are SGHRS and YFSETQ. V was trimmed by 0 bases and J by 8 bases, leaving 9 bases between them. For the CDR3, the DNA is TGCGCCAGCAGCTTGGCCATCGGATATGAGCAGTTCTTC. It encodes CASSLAIGYEQFF.

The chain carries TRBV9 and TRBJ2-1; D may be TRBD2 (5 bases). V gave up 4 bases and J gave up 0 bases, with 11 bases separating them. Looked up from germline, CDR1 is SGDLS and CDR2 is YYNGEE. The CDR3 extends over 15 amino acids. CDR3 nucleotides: TGTGCCAGCAGCACGAGCGGAACCTCCTACAATGAGCAGTTCTTC. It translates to CASSTSGTSYNEQFF.

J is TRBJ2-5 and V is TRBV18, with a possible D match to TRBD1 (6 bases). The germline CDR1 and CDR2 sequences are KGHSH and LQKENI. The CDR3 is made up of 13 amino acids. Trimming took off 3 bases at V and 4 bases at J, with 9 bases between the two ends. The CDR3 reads CASSPLGGETQYF. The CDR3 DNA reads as TGTGCCAGCTCACCTCTAGGGGGAGAGACCCAGTACTTC.

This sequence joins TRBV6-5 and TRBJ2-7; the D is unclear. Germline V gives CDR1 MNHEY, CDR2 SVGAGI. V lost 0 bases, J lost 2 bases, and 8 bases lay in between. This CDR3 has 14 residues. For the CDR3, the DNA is TGTGCCAGCAGTTACTCTCGGCAGACCTACGAGCAGTACTTC. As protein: CASSYSRQTYEQYF.